A selection of T cell receptor beta chains follows, all from one sample in a study of blood T cells in healthy people across ages. TCRdb used MiXCR to reprocess the 5' RACE reads, holding one entry per CDR3 protein. The table has some 700,000 distinct CDR3 sequences, roughly 20% seen once. Sequencing was carried out using blood. These receptors were taken from a man between 65 and 80 years old in good health. Each CDR3 is given with its conserved first and last residue. A D gene is named only where the DNA matches it firmly. Part of the rows lack a size; the others show once, few, many or a class for expanded clones.

D,J,size,V,DNA,CDR3
-,TRBJ1-4,few,TRBV6-6,TGTGCCAGCACGGGGAGTGCTAATGAAAAACTGTTTTTT,CASTGSANEKLFF
-,TRBJ1-5,few,TRBV6-5,TGTGCCACCAACCCGGGACGACCAAGCAATCGGCCCCAGCATTTT,CATNPGRPSNRPQHF
TRBD1,TRBJ1-1,-,TRBV11-2,TGTGCCAGCAGCTATACGGACAGGACTGAAGCTTTCTTT,CASSYTDRTEAFF
-,TRBJ2-2,many,TRBV12-3/TRBV12-4,TGTGCCAGCAGTTTCGTGGGAACCGGGGAGCTGTTTTTT,CASSFVGTGELFF
-,TRBJ2-5,few,TRBV7-9,TGTGCCAGCAGCTCTTATTCGGGAGTCGTAGAGACCCAGTACTTC,CASSSYSGVVETQYF
TRBD2,TRBJ2-3,-,TRBV2,TGTGCCAGCTCCGGACTAGCGGGGGCCCCACGGGGCACAGATACGCAGTATTTT,CASSGLAGAPRGTDTQYF
TRBD1,TRBJ2-5,-,TRBV30,TGTGCCTGGAGTCGACAAAAAGGGGGCGCCCCTCCGGAGACCCAGTACTTC,CAWSRQKGGAPPETQYF
TRBD1,TRBJ2-7,few,TRBV5-1,TGCGCCAGCAGCTTGGCTTCGGGACAGGGTTCCAACGAGCAGTACTTC,CASSLASGQGSNEQYF
TRBD2,TRBJ2-1,many,TRBV6-6,TGTGCCAGCAGTTACGCGGCGGGGGGGCAGAATGAGCAGTTCTTC,CASSYAAGGQNEQFF
-,TRBJ2-5,few,TRBV20-1,TGCAGTGCCACTGACAGGTCCCAAGAGACCCAGTACTTC,CSATDRSQETQYF
-,TRBJ1-4,many,TRBV7-2,TGTGCCAGCAGCTTAGCCGGTTCGAATGAAAAACTGTTTTTT,CASSLAGSNEKLFF
TRBD2,TRBJ2-3,few,TRBV3-1,TGTGCCAGCAGCCTAACGCTTGGGACTAGCGGGGGAGTTAGCACAGATACGCAGTATTTT,CASSLTLGTSGGVSTDTQYF
-,TRBJ2-1,-,TRBV29-1,TGCAGCGTGCTAGCTCAGATAAGCGCCGATGAGCAGTTCTTC,CSVLAQISADEQFF
TRBD1,TRBJ1-4,few,TRBV15,TGTGCCACCAGCAGAGGCCCCCGGGACGGGACAGGGTACGAAAAACTGTTTTTT,CATSRGPRDGTGYEKLFF
TRBD2,TRBJ2-1,-,TRBV10-3,TGTGCCATCAGCACAAAGGGACTAGCGGAGGGGAGTGAGCAGTTCTTC,CAISTKGLAEGSEQFF
-,TRBJ1-2,-,TRBV12-3/TRBV12-4,TGTGCCAGCAGTTTAGGACGGTGGGGGCCAGATGGCTACACCTTC,CASSLGRWGPDGYTF